One and the same sample provided the 10 T cell receptor beta chains below, sequenced in a study of blood T cells in healthy people across ages. Alongside a J-beta primer mix, a sample-barcoded 5' primer served in a second PCR lasting about 7 to 12 cycles. Using its own MiXCR run on the 5' RACE reads, TCRdb lists one record per CDR3 protein. Of around 970,000 distinct CDR3 sequences detected, 51% appear once; the ten largest clones hold about a fifth. The sample comprised blood. These receptors were taken from an older woman in good health.

The V and J genes are TRBV3-1 and TRBJ2-1; no reliable D call. Germline V gene data show CDR1 as LGHDT and CDR2 as YNNKEL (reference sequence). CDR3 length equals 17 residues. Trimming removed 1 base at V and 3 bases at J, with 16 bases between. CDR3 sequence: CASSQAAQGSIYNEQFF. CDR3 nucleotides: TGTGCCAGCAGCCAAGCGGCCCAAGGCTCAATCTACAATGAGCAGTTCTTC.

The chain is built from TRBV9 and TRBJ2-3; 9 nucleotides match TRBD2. This CDR3 is 18 amino acids long. Germline-derived CDR1 and CDR2 are SGDLS and YYNGEE. Trimming cost V 0 bases and J 0 bases; bases outside gene matches: 8. CDR3: CASSVDSGSSPSTDTQYF. The CDR3 DNA reads as TGTGCCAGCAGCGTAGATAGCGGGAGCTCGCCTAGCACAGATACGCAGTATTTT.

Worth noting for this clonotype: The junction differs from germline at one of its ends, possibly a read error. The chain joins TRBV6-6 to TRBJ2-2; no definite D call. The germline V gene encodes CDR1 MNHNY and CDR2 SVGAGI (reference sequence). The length of the CDR3 is 14 residues. The CDR3 DNA reads TGTGCCAGTAGTTACTTAGGACCTCCCGGGGAGCTGTTTTTT. Encoded protein: CASSYLGPPGELFF.

This chain connects TRBV5-1 to TRBJ2-1; 7 bases map to TRBD2. The V and J ends lost 6 bases and 0 bases, in that order; junction bases with no gene match: 9. This CDR3 has 16 amino acids. The germline V gene encodes CDR1 SGHRS and CDR2 YFSETQ. CDR3 sequence: CASTQLAPSSYNEQFF. The CDR3 DNA is TGCGCCAGCACCCAACTAGCGCCGAGCTCCTACAATGAGCAGTTCTTC.

The chain recombines TRBV5-5 with TRBJ1-5; D perhaps matches TRBD1 (5 bases). CDR1 and CDR2 from the germline V gene are SGHKS and YYEKEE (reference sequence). The CDR3 totals 14 residues. Trimming cost V 4 bases and J 7 bases, with 15 bases left between them. This CDR3 reads CASSLQASTQPQHF. The CDR3 DNA reads TGTGCCAGCAGCCTACAGGCTTCAACGCAGCCCCAGCATTTT.

The V and J genes are TRBV7-9 and TRBJ1-5; 8 positions agree with TRBD1. Losses at the gene ends were 4 bases for V and 1 base for J; bases not matched to a gene: 9. Germline lookup yields CDR1 SEHNR and CDR2 FQNEAQ (reference sequence). There are 17 residues in the CDR3. CDR3 protein: CASSSHQGAGSNQPQHF. The CDR3 DNA follows: TGTGCCAGCAGCTCACACCAGGGGGCCGGGAGCAATCAGCCCCAGCATTTT. Full variable domain (outside the CDR3, taken from reference TRBV7-9 and TRBJ1-5): DTGVSQNPRHKITKRGQNVTFRCDPISEHNRLYWYRQTLGQGPEFLTYFQNEAQLEKSRLLSDRFSAERPKGSFSTLEIQRTEQGDSAMYLCASSSHQGAGSNQPQHFGDGTRLSIL.

This clonotype was observed a handful of times. This chain uses TRBV6-2 or TRBV6-3 with TRBJ2-1; the D is unclear. CDR1 is MNHEY, CDR2 SVGEGT, per germline. V lost 5 bases and J lost 6, with 17 bases in between. The CDR3 is made up of 15 amino acids. CDR3 protein: CASSQSVEGPNEQFF. DNA of the CDR3: TGTGCCAGCAGTCAGTCGGTCGAAGGACCCAATGAGCAGTTCTTC.

The V call is TRBV28, the J call TRBJ2-3, with D possibly TRBD1 on 5 matching bases. CDR3 size: 15 residues. Germline V lookup: CDR1 MDHEN, CDR2 SYDVKM. Trimming removed 5 bases at V and 6 bases at J, with 18 bases between. The CDR3 spells CASSGAASGMDTQYF. The DNA for the CDR3 is TGTGCCAGCAGTGGGGCCGCCAGTGGAATGGATACGCAGTATTTT.

The V and J genes are TRBV28 and TRBJ2-7; 7 nucleotides match TRBD1. The CDR3 is made up of 14 amino acids. V was pared by 7 bases and J by 3 bases, with 9 bases of the junction left unmatched. Germline V gene data show CDR1 as MDHEN and CDR2 as SYDVKM. CDR3 coding DNA: TGTGCCAGCACCAGACAGGGAGAGGGCTACGAGCAGTACTTC. Protein: CASTRQGEGYEQYF.

The CDR3 region is CASRGELAKNIQYF. Here the CDR3 DNA reads TGTGCCAGCAGGGGGGAGTTAGCCAAAAACATTCAGTACTTC. This chain links TRBV2 with TRBJ2-4; D assignment may be TRBD1 or TRBD2 (5 bases each). This CDR3 contains 14 residues. CDR1 SNHLY and CDR2 FYNNEI come from the germline V gene. Trimming stripped 6 bases from V and 0 bases from J, with 9 bases between.